This T cell receptor beta chain originates from a study of OX40 agonist ivuxolimab in advanced cancers. Blood sampling was done at baseline, cycle 4 day 1, and cycle 7 day 1. Produced via immunoSEQ multiplex PCR; TCRdb's table is partial and in-frame only. The sample shows 75,000 to 100,000 clones, roughly 82% of them seen only once. This CDR3 has 14 amino acids. The V gene lost 5 bases and the J gene lost 1 base, with 12 bases spanning the gap. Germline lookup yields CDR1 MNHNS and CDR2 SASEGT. The material sequenced was CD4+ or CD8+ T cells sorted from blood, taken in a trial of the OX40 agonist ivuxolimab. The chain is built from TRBV6-1 and TRBJ2-7, with D maybe TRBD1 (6 bases). This clonotype was obtained from an adult with an advanced solid tumor such as melanoma, head and neck, liver or kidney cancer. CDR3 amino acids: CASSPRQDSYEQYV. The DNA for the CDR3 is TGTGCCAGCAGTCCCCGACAGGATTCCTACGAGCAGTACGTC.